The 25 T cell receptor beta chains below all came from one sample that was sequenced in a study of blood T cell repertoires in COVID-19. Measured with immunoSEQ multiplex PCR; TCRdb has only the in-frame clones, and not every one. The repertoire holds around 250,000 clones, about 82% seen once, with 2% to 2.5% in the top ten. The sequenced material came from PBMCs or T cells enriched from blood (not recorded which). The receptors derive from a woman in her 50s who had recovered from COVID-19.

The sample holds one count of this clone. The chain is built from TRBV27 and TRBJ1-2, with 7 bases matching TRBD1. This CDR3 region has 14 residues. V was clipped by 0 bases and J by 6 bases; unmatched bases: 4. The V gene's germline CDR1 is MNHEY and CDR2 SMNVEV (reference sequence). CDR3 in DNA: TGTGCCAGCAGTTTATCTAGGACAGGAGATGGCTACACCTTC. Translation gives CASSLSRTGDGYTF.

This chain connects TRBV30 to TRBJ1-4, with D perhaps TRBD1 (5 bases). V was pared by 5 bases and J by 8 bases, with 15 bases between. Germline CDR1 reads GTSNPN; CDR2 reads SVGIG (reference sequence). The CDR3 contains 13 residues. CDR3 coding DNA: TGTGCCTGGGTGCCCGGGGGTTCAGAAAAACTGTTTTTT. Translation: CAWVPGGSEKLFF.

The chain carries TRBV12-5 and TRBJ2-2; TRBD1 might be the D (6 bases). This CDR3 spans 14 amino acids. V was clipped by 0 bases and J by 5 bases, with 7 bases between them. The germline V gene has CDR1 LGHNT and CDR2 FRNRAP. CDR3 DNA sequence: TGTGCTAGTGGTTTGGTAGGGGGTACCGGGGAGCTGTTTTTT. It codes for CASGLVGGTGELFF.

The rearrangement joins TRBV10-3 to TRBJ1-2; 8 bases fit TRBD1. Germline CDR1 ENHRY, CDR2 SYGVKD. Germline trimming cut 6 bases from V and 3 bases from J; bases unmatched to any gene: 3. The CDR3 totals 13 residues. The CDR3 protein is CAISEDRDYGYTF. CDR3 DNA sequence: TGTGCCATCAGCGAGGACAGGGACTATGGCTACACCTTC.

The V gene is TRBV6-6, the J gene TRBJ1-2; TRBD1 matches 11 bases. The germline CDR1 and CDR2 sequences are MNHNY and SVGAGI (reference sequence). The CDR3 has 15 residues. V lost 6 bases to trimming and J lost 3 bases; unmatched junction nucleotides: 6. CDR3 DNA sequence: TGTGCCAGCAGACTAGGACAGGGGGCTCACTATGGCTACACCTTC. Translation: CASRLGQGAHYGYTF.

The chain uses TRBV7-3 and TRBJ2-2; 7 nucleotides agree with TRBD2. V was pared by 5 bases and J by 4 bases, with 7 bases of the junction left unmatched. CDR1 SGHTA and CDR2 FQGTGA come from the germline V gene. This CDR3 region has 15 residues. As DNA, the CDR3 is TGTGCCAGCAGCCCCCGGGGGGTCACCACCGGGGAGCTGTTTTTT. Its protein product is CASSPRGVTTGELFF.

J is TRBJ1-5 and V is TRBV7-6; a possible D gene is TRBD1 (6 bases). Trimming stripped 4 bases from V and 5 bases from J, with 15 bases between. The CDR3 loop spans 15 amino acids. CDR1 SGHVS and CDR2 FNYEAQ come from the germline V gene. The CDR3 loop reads CASSYRVGGDQPQHF. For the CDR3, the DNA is TGTGCCAGCAGCTACAGGGTTGGGGGGGATCAGCCCCAGCATTTT.

Written as DNA, the CDR3 is TGCGCCAGCAGCCAAGATGGCAGTGTAGGCGGTAATGGCTACACCTTC. Its translation is CASSQDGSVGGNGYTF. This rearrangement joins TRBV4-3 to TRBJ1-2; D is unclear. Germline-derived CDR1 and CDR2 are LGHNA and YSLEER. The CDR3 spans 16 residues. V was cut by 0 bases and J by 6 bases, with 17 bases left in between.

As DNA, the CDR3 is TGCGCCAGCGTTGCGGGAGAGAACACTGAAGCTTTCTTT. Translation: CASVAGENTEAFF. The chain combines TRBV5-1 with TRBJ1-1; D not resolved. Germline V CDR1 and CDR2: SGHRS, YFSETQ. The CDR3 covers 13 residues. The V end was cut by 7 bases, the J end by 1 base, with 11 bases between.

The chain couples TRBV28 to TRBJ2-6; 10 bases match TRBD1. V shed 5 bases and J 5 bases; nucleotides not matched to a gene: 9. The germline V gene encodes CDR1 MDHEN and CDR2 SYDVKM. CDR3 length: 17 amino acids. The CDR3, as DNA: TGTGCCAGCAGTCAGTGGGACAGGGGTAGGCGGGCCAACGTCCTGACTTTC. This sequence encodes CASSQWDRGRRANVLTF.

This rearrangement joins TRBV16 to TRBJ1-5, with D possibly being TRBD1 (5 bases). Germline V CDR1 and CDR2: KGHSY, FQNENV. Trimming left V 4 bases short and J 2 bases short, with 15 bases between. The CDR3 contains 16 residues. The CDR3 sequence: CASSPRGAGGNQPQHF. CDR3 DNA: TGTGCCAGCAGCCCTCGGGGTGCGGGGGGCAATCAGCCCCAGCATTTT. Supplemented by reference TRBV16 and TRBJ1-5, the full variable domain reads GEEVAQTPKHLVRGEGQKAKLYCAPIKGHSYVFWYQQVLKNEFKFLISFQNENVFDETGMPKERFSAKCLPNSPCSLEIQATKLEDSAVYFCASSPRGAGGNQPQHFGDGTRLSIL.

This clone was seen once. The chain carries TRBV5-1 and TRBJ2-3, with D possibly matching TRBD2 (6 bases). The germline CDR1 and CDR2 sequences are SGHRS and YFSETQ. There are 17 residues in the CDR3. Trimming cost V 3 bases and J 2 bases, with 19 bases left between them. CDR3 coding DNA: TGCGCCAGCAGCTACTACGGGACTCGCGGTTACACAGATACGCAGTATTTT. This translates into CASSYYGTRGYTDTQYF. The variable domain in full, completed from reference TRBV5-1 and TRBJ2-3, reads KAGVTQTPRYLIKTRGQQVTLSCSPISGHRSVSWYQQTPGQGLQFLFEYFSETQRNKGNFPGRFSGRQFSNSRSEMNVSTLELGDSALYLCASSYYGTRGYTDTQYFGPGTRLTVL.

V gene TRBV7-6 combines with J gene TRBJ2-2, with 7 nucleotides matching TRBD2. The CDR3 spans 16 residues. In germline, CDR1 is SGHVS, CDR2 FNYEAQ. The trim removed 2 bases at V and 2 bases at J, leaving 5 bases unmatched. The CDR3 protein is CASSLPRTRNTGELFF. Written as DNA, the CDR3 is TGTGCCAGCAGCTTACCCCGGACTAGAAACACCGGGGAGCTGTTTTTT.

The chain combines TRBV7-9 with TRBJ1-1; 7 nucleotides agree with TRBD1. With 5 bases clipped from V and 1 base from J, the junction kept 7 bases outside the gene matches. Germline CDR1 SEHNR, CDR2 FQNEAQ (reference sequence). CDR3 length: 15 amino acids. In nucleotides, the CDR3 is TGTGCCAGCAGCCCCCCCGGGACAGAGAACACTGAAGCTTTCTTT. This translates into CASSPPGTENTEAFF.

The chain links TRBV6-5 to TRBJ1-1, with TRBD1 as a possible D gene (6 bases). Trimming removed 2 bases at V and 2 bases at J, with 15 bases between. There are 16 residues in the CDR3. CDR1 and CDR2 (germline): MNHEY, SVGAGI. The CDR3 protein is CASSYARTEGNTEAFF. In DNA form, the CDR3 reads TGTGCCAGCAGTTACGCACGGACAGAGGGTAACACTGAAGCTTTCTTT.

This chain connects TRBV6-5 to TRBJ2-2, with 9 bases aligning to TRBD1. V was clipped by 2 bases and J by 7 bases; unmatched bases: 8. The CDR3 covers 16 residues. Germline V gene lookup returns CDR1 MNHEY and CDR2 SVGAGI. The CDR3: CASSYTGTGSGGELFF. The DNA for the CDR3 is TGTGCCAGCAGTTACACAGGGACAGGGTCGGGCGGGGAGCTGTTTTTT.

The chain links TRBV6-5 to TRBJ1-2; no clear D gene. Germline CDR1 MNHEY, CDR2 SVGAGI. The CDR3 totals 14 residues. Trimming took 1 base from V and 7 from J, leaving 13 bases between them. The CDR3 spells CASSYLQDSGGYTF. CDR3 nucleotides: TGTGCCAGCAGTTACTTGCAGGACTCCGGTGGCTACACCTTC.

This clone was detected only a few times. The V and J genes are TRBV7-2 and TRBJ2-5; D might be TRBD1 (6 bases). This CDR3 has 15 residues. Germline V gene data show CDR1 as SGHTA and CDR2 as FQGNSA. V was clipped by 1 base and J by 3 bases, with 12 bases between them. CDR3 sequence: CASSLVRQAKETQYF. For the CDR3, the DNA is TGTGCCAGCAGCTTAGTTCGACAGGCCAAAGAGACCCAGTACTTC.

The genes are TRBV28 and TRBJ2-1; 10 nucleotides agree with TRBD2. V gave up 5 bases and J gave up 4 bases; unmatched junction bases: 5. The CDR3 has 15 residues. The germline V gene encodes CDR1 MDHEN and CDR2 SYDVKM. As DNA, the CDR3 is TGTGCCAGCAGTCCCAGAGCGGGAGGGTACAATGAGCAGTTCTTC. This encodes CASSPRAGGYNEQFF. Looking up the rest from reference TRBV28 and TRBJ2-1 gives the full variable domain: DVKVTQSSRYLVKRTGEKVFLECVQDMDHENMFWYRQDPGLGLRLIYFSYDVKMKEKGDIPEGYSVSREKKERFSLILESASTNQTSMYLCASSPRAGGYNEQFFGPGTRLTVL.

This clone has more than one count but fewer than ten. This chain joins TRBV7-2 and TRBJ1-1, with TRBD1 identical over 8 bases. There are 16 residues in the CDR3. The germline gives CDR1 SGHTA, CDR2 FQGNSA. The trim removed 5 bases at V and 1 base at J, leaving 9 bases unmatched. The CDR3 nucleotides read TGTGCCAGCAGCCTACCGACAGGGGCCGGGAACACTGAAGCTTTCTTT. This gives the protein CASSLPTGAGNTEAFF. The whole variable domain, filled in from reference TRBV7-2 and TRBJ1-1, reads GAGVSQSPSNKVTEKGKDVELRCDPISGHTALYWYRQSLGQGLEFLIYFQGNSAPDKSGLPSDRFSAERTGGSVSTLTIQRTQQEDSAVYLCASSLPTGAGNTEAFFGQGTRLTVV.

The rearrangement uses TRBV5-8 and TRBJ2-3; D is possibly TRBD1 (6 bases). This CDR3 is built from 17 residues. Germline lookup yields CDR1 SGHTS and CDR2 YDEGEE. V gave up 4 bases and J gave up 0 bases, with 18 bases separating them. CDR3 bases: TGTGCCAGCAGCCAGACACCCGGACAGACCAGCACAGATACGCAGTATTTT. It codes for CASSQTPGQTSTDTQYF.

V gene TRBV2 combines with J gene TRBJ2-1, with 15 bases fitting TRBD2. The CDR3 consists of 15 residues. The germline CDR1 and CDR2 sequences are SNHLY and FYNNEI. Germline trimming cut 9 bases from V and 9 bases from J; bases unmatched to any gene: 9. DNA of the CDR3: TGTGCCAGTATAGGACTAGCGGGGGGGCCCAGTGAGCAGTTCTTC. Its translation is CASIGLAGGPSEQFF. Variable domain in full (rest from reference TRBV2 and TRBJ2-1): EPEVTQTPSHQVTQMGQEVILRCVPISNHLYFYWYRQILGQKVEFLVSFYNNEISEKSEIFDDQFSVERPDGSNFTLKIRSTKLEDSAMYFCASIGLAGGPSEQFFGPGTRLTVL.

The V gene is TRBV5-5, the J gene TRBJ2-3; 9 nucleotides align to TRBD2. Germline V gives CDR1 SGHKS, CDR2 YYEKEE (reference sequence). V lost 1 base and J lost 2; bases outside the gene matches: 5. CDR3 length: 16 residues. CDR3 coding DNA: TGTGCCAGCAGCTTGCGGAGCGGGGGGATCACAGATACGCAGTATTTT. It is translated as CASSLRSGGITDTQYF.

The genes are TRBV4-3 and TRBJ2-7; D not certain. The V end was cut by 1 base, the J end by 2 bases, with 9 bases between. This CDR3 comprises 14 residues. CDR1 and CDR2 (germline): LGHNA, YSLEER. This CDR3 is CASSQGARTYEQYF. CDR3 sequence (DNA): TGCGCCAGCAGCCAAGGGGCCAGAACCTACGAGCAGTACTTC.

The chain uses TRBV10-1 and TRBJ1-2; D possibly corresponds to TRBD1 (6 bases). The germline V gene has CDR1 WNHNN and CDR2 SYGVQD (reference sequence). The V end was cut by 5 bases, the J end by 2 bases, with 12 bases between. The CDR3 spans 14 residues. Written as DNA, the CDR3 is TGCGCCAGCAGTTCGGGAACAGGGAACTATGGCTACACCTTC. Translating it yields CASSSGTGNYGYTF.